The clone carrying this T cell receptor beta chain occurred many times. The antigen is not known. For the second PCR, which ran for about 6 to 11 cycles, a sample-barcoded 5' primer and a J-beta primer mix were used. Every molecule of cDNA carried a tag from a template-switch adaptor with 12 random nucleotides. TCRdb redid the calling of the 5' RACE reads with MiXCR, one entry per CDR3 protein. The sample lists approximately 900,000 distinct CDR3 sequences, around 48% occurring once. The data originate from a study of blood T cells in healthy people across ages. Donors ranged from 6 to 90 years old and were healthy Caucasians in Russia. With 7 bases removed from V and 1 base from J, the gap between germline ends came to 15 bases. Germline V gene data show CDR1 as SQVTM and CDR2 as ANQGSEA. CDR3 length equals 14 residues. Study-level points and caveats: Higher diversity and more naive CD4+ cells were features of long-lived donors, compared to aged donors.

The chain employs TRBV29-1 and TRBJ2-3; possibly TRBD2 for D (5 bases). Sequences were obtained from blood. The receptor's source is a man aged 25 to 40 in good health. The CDR3 region is CSGRGRFGTDTQYF. CDR3 in DNA: TGCAGCGGTAGAGGGCGATTTGGCACAGATACGCAGTATTTT.